The 22 T cell receptor beta chains in this list originate from one sample, sequenced in a study of blood T cell repertoires in COVID-19. Sequenced by immunoSEQ multiplex PCR; TCRdb stores in-frame clones only, minus some. The data show around 64,000 clones, about 83% seen once. The sequencing sample was made of peripheral blood. These receptors all come from a woman of 80 years or more with acute or convalescent COVID-19.

The chain joins TRBV14 to TRBJ2-5, with a possible D match to TRBD2 (6 bases). The CDR3 runs to 15 residues. Germline-derived CDR1 and CDR2 are SGHDN and FVKESK. Trimming pared 5 bases from V and 2 bases from J, leaving 15 bases between. CDR3 DNA: TGTGCCAGCAGCTCGGGACTCCTGTGGCAAGAGACCCAGTACTTC. Translating gives CASSSGLLWQETQYF.

The CDR3 sequence is CASSETPGRRTF. Written as DNA, the CDR3 is TGTGCCAGCAGTGAAACTCCAGGCCGGCGAACCTTC. The V call is TRBV6-1, the J call TRBJ1-2; D is unresolved. The CDR3 contains 12 residues. The V and J ends lost 2 bases and 14 bases respectively, with 15 bases between them. The germline V gene has CDR1 MNHNS and CDR2 SASEGT.

V usage is TRBV7-2 and J usage is TRBJ1-6, with D possibly TRBD1 on 5 matching bases. The length of the CDR3 is 17 residues. The V gene lost 2 bases and the J gene lost 9 bases, with 20 bases spanning the gap. The germline CDR1 and CDR2 sequences are SGHTA and FQGNSA. The CDR3 is CASSLPGGAAFSSPLHF. The CDR3 nucleotides read TGTGCCAGCAGCTTACCCGGTGGGGCAGCTTTTAGTTCACCCCTCCACTTT.

This chain uses TRBV27 with TRBJ2-3, with 8 bases lining up with TRBD1. The CDR3 is 16 residues long. The V and J ends lost 5 bases and 1 base, in that order; junction bases with no gene match: 8. CDR1 is MNHEY, CDR2 SMNVEV, per germline (reference sequence). CDR3 protein: CASSPTDRVRTDTQYF. For the CDR3, the DNA is TGTGCCAGCAGTCCCACGGACAGGGTCCGCACAGATACGCAGTATTTT.

This clone appeared once. The chain employs TRBV7-9 and TRBJ1-4; weak D call: TRBD1 (5 bases). The germline CDR1 and CDR2 sequences are SEHNR and FQNEAQ (reference sequence). Between the trimmed V and J ends, which lost 2 bases and 7 bases, there was a span of 20 bases. There are 17 residues in the CDR3. Here the CDR3 reads CASSLSWSVLGGEKLFF. Here the CDR3 DNA reads TGTGCCAGCAGCTTATCGTGGTCGGTCCTGGGGGGTGAAAAACTGTTTTTT. Filled out from reference TRBV7-9 and TRBJ1-4, the complete variable domain reads DTGVSQNPRHKITKRGQNVTFRCDPISEHNRLYWYRQTLGQGPEFLTYFQNEAQLEKSRLLSDRFSAERPKGSFSTLEIQRTEQGDSAMYLCASSLSWSVLGGEKLFFGSGTQLSVL.

The CDR3 is CASSLVFGTGTGELFF. In nucleotides, the CDR3 is TGTGCCAGCAGCTTGGTATTCGGGACTGGTACCGGGGAGCTGTTTTTT. V usage is TRBV5-8 and J usage is TRBJ2-2, with D possibly being TRBD2 (6 bases). The V end was cut by 0 bases, the J end by 5 bases, with 14 bases between. Germline CDR1 is SGHTS and CDR2 is YDEGEE. This CDR3 has 16 amino acids.

The genes are TRBV28 and TRBJ1-1; 9 bases map to TRBD1. The germline CDR1 and CDR2 sequences are MDHEN and SYDVKM. The junction had 13 bases not matched to a gene; V was cut back by 6 bases and J by 8 bases. The CDR3 consists of 15 residues. CDR3 loop: CASRHPGQGTPEAFF. DNA of the CDR3: TGTGCCAGCAGGCACCCGGGACAGGGCACACCAGAAGCTTTCTTT.

This chain connects TRBV4-1 to TRBJ2-2; the D is unclear. The CDR3 has 16 residues. V gave up 4 bases and J gave up 5 bases, with 17 bases separating them. Germline CDR1 MGHRA, CDR2 YSYEKL. This chain's CDR3 is CASSRGPRKRTGELFF. As DNA, the CDR3 is TGCGCCAGCAGCCGCGGCCCGAGGAAAAGGACCGGGGAGCTGTTTTTT.

Points on this clone: Other DNA sequences in the same sample also yield this CDR3. The chain carries TRBV12-3 or TRBV12-4 and TRBJ1-2; D remains unclear. The CDR3 sequence is 13 residues long. V dropped 3 bases and J dropped 2 bases, with 7 bases sitting between them. The CDR3 spells CASSLQANYGYTF. The CDR3 bases are TGTGCCAGCAGTTTGCAAGCGAACTATGGCTACACCTTC.

This clone turned up a few times. The rearrangement joins TRBV5-1 to TRBJ2-5; TRBD1 aligns across 7 bases. The trim removed 0 bases at V and 1 base at J, leaving 6 bases unmatched. CDR1 is SGHRS and CDR2 is YFSETQ in the germline V gene. There are 16 residues in the CDR3. The DNA for the CDR3 is TGCGCCAGCAGCTTGGGACAGGGCATCCTCCAAGAGACCCAGTACTTC. Protein: CASSLGQGILQETQYF. Filled out from reference TRBV5-1 and TRBJ2-5, the complete variable domain reads KAGVTQTPRYLIKTRGQQVTLSCSPISGHRSVSWYQQTPGQGLQFLFEYFSETQRNKGNFPGRFSGRQFSNSRSEMNVSTLELGDSALYLCASSLGQGILQETQYFGPGTRLLVL.

The gene calls are TRBV2 and TRBJ2-2, with 7 bases fitting TRBD1. The CDR3 is 15 amino acids. Germline assignment: CDR1 SNHLY and CDR2 FYNNEI. V lost 8 bases and J lost 2; bases outside the gene matches: 8. The CDR3 DNA follows: TGTGCCAGCTGCCCGGACAGGAGTAACACCGGGGAGCTGTTTTTT. This gives the protein CASCPDRSNTGELFF. Full variable domain (outside the CDR3, taken from reference TRBV2 and TRBJ2-2): EPEVTQTPSHQVTQMGQEVILRCVPISNHLYFYWYRQILGQKVEFLVSFYNNEISEKSEIFDDQFSVERPDGSNFTLKIRSTKLEDSAMYFCASCPDRSNTGELFFGEGSRLTVL.

The V call is TRBV10-3, the J call TRBJ2-2, with 12 bases fitting TRBD2. With V trimmed by 10 bases and J by 4 bases, 10 bases remained unmatched. Per germline, CDR1 ENHRY and CDR2 SYGVKD. The CDR3 length is 16 residues. The CDR3 spells CATLGLAGSSTGELFF. CDR3 sequence (DNA): TGTGCCACCCTAGGACTAGCGGGATCAAGCACCGGGGAGCTGTTTTTT.

This clone was seen repeatedly, ten times or more. This chain's CDR3 is CASTDRGHTGELFF. The CDR3 DNA sequence: TGCGCCAGCACAGACAGGGGGCACACCGGGGAGCTGTTTTTT. J is TRBJ2-2 and V is TRBV5-1, with TRBD1 matching 10 bases. The V segment lost 6 bases and the J segment 3 bases; nucleotides outside the gene matches: 2. Germline V lookup: CDR1 SGHRS, CDR2 YFSETQ. The CDR3 sequence is 14 residues long. Supplemented by reference TRBV5-1 and TRBJ2-2, the full variable domain reads KAGVTQTPRYLIKTRGQQVTLSCSPISGHRSVSWYQQTPGQGLQFLFEYFSETQRNKGNFPGRFSGRQFSNSRSEMNVSTLELGDSALYLCASTDRGHTGELFFGEGSRLTVL.

The chain is built from TRBV27 and TRBJ1-4; D perhaps matches TRBD1 (5 bases). V was shortened by 6 bases and J by 7 bases, with 12 bases between the two germline ends. The germline V gene encodes CDR1 MNHEY and CDR2 SMNVEV (reference sequence). The CDR3 covers 13 residues. The CDR3 nucleotides read TGTGCCAGCAGCGGGGGTGGGGCTGAAAAACTGTTTTTT. Its translation is CASSGGGAEKLFF.

The V call is TRBV29-1, the J call TRBJ2-7; tentative D call: TRBD2 (6 bases). The CDR3 spans 11 residues. Germline V gene data show CDR1 as SQVTM and CDR2 as ANQGSEA. V lost 8 bases, J lost 2 bases, and 10 bases lay in between. Here the CDR3 reads CSLAGPYEQYF. CDR3 DNA: TGCAGCCTCGCGGGGCCCTACGAGCAGTACTTC.

The gene calls are TRBV29-1 and TRBJ2-1, with D possibly being TRBD2 (6 bases). CDR1 and CDR2 from the germline V gene are SQVTM and ANQGSEA. CDR3 length equals 13 residues. With 2 bases removed from V and 4 bases from J, the gap between germline ends came to 9 bases. The CDR3 is CSVEMGGYNEQFF. CDR3 DNA sequence: TGCAGCGTTGAAATGGGGGGTTACAATGAGCAGTTCTTC.

This clone was seen just once. J is TRBJ2-3 and V is TRBV5-1; D might be TRBD1 (5 bases). CDR3 length: 14 amino acids. V was trimmed by 2 bases and J by 3 bases, leaving 10 bases between them. The germline V gene has CDR1 SGHRS and CDR2 YFSETQ. The CDR3 DNA sequence: TGCGCCAGCAGCTTCACAGGTGGTACAGATACGCAGTATTTT. This translates into CASSFTGGTDTQYF.

This chain connects TRBV6-5 to TRBJ1-4; D perhaps matches TRBD1 (6 bases). V was clipped by 6 bases and J by 5 bases, with 13 bases between them. The germline V gene encodes CDR1 MNHEY and CDR2 SVGAGI. The CDR3 consists of 14 residues. The CDR3 reads CASSRDTGNEKLFF. CDR3 nucleotides: TGTGCCAGCAGCCGGGACACTGGAAATGAAAAACTGTTTTTT.

The chain has TRBV28 and TRBJ1-2; D not certain. The V gene's germline CDR1 is MDHEN and CDR2 SYDVKM. CDR3 length: 14 amino acids. The V end was cut by 2 bases, the J end by 0 bases, with 7 bases between. CDR3 residues: CASSLTQANYGYTF. The CDR3 DNA follows: TGTGCCAGCAGTTTAACACAAGCTAACTATGGCTACACCTTC.

The V and J genes are TRBV24-1 and TRBJ2-2, with TRBD1 identical over 8 bases. V shed 7 bases, J shed 4 bases, and the junction held 7 bases outside the gene matches. Per germline, CDR1 KGHDR and CDR2 SFDVKD. The CDR3 is 15 residues long. The CDR3 sequence: CATSSGQGTTGELFF. As DNA, the CDR3 is TGTGCCACCAGCTCAGGACAGGGTACCACCGGGGAGCTGTTTTTT.

The gene calls are TRBV3-1 (or the pseudogene TRBV3-2) and TRBJ1-5; TRBD1 aligns across 7 bases. The CDR3 extends over 14 amino acids. CDR1 and CDR2 from the germline V gene are LGHDT and YNNKEL (reference sequence). Germline trimming cut 4 bases from V and 0 bases from J; bases unmatched to any gene: 0. The CDR3 here is CASSRQGSNQPQHF. The CDR3 bases are TGTGCCAGCAGCCGACAGGGTAGCAATCAGCCCCAGCATTTT.

The chain uses TRBV6-5 and TRBJ2-7, with TRBD1 matching 7 bases. The CDR3 sequence is 14 residues long. V lost 6 bases to trimming and J lost 1 base; unmatched junction nucleotides: 6. Looked up from germline, CDR1 is MNHEY and CDR2 is SVGAGI. CDR3 bases: TGTGCCAGCAGCTCCACGACAGGGTCCTACGAGCAGTACTTC. It is translated as CASSSTTGSYEQYF.